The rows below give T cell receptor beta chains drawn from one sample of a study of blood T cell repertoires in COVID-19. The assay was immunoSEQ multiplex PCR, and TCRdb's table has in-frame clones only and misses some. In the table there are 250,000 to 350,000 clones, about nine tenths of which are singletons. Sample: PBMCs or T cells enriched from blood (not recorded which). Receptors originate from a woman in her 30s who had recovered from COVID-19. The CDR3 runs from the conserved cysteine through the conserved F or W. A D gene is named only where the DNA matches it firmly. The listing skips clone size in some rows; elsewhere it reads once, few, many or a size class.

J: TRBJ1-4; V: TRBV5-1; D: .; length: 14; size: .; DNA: TGCGCCAGCAGTCCGGACAGCCCCAATGAAAAACTGTTTTTT; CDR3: CASSPDSPNEKLFF
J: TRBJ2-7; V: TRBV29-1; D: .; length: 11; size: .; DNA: TGCAGCGTTGAAACTAGGGACGAGCAGTACTTC; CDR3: CSVETRDEQYF
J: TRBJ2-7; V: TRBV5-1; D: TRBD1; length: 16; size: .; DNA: TGCGCCAGCAGCAGTCGGGGACAGGCCTTTGGTAACGAGCAGTACTTC; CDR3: CASSSRGQAFGNEQYF
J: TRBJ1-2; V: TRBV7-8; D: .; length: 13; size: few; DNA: TGTGCCAGCAGCCCAGGACAGCTCTATGGCTACACCTTC; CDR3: CASSPGQLYGYTF
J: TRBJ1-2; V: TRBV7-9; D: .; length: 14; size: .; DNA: TGTGCCAGCAGCTTAGACCATTCTAGTGACGGCTACACCTTC; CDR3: CASSLDHSSDGYTF
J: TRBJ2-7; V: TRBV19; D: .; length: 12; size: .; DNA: TGTGCCAGTCAGGGCGGATCCTACGAGCAGTACTTC; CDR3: CASQGGSYEQYF
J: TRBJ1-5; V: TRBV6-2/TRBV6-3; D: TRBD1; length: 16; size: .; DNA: TGTGCCAGCAGCGACCTGGGACAGGGTAACAATCAGCCCCAGCATTTT; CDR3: CASSDLGQGNNQPQHF
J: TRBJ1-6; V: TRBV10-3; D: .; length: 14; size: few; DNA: TGTGCCATCACGGACAGACCCTATAATTCACCCCTCCACTTT; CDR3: CAITDRPYNSPLHF
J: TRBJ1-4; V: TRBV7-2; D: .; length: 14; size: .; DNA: TGTGCCAGCAGCTTAGGTCCCAGGGGCGAAAAACTGTTTTTT; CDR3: CASSLGPRGEKLFF
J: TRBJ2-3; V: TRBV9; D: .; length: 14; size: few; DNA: TGTGCCAGCAGCGTATATCAGTTGCGGGATACGCAGTATTTT; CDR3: CASSVYQLRDTQYF
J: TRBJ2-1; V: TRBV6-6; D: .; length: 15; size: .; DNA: TGTGCCAGCAGTTACGTGACAGGCGGCAACAATGAGCAGTTCTTC; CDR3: CASSYVTGGNNEQFF
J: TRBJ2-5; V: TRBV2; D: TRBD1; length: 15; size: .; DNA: TGTGCCAGCAGAAAGGGGGACAGGGGGCAAGAGACCCAGTACTTC; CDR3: CASRKGDRGQETQYF
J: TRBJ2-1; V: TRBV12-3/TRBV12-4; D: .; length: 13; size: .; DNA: TGTGCCAGCAGTTTAAACGTGTACAATACGCAGTTCTTC; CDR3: CASSLNVYNTQFF
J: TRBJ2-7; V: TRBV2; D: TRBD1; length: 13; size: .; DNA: TGTGCCAGCAGTAAGGACAGGGACCACGAGCAGTACTTC; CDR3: CASSKDRDHEQYF
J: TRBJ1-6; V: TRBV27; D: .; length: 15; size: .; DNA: TGTGCCAGCAGTTTATATAGGGCGGGCAATTCACCCCTCCACTTT; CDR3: CASSLYRAGNSPLHF
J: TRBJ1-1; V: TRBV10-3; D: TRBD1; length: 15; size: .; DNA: TGTGCCATCAGTGAGACGGTGACAGGGGAAGCTGAAGCTTTCTTT; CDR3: CAISETVTGEAEAFF
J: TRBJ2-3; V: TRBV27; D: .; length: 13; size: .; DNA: TGTGCCAGCAGTTTAAATCCTCCCGATACGCAGTATTTT; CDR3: CASSLNPPDTQYF
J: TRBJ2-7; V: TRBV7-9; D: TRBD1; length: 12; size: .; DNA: TGTGCCAGCAGCTTTCCGGGACAGGGGCAGTACTTC; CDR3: CASSFPGQGQYF
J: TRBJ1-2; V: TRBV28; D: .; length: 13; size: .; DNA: TGTGCCAGCAGTTTTCGCGGCAACTATGGCTACACCTTC; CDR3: CASSFRGNYGYTF
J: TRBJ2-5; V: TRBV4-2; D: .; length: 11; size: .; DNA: TGTGCCAGCAGCCGAGGAGAGACCCAGTACTTC; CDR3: CASSRGETQYF
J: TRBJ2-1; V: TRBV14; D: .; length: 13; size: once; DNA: TGTGCCAGCAGCCAAGGCCCAGGGCTTGAGCAGTTCTTC; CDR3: CASSQGPGLEQFF
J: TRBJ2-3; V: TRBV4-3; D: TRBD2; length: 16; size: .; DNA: TGCGCCAGCAGCCAAGAAGGCGGGAGGGGCACAGATACGCAGTATTTT; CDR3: CASSQEGGRGTDTQYF
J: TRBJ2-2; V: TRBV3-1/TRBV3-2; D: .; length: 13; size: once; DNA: TGTGCCAGCAGTCCTTGGGGGGACGGGGAGCTGTTTTTT; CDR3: CASSPWGDGELFF
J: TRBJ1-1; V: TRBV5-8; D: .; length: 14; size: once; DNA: TGTGCCAGCAGACAAAGCGGGGCTAATCCTGAAGCTTTCTTT; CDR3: CASRQSGANPEAFF
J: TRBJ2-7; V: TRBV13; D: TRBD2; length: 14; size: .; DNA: TGTGCCAGCAGCAAGACTAGCCGCTCCTACGAGCAGTACTTC; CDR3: CASSKTSRSYEQYF
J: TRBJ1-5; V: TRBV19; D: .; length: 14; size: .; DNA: TGTGCCAGTAGTATAACTGGGGGCGGTCAGCCCCAGCATTTT; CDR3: CASSITGGGQPQHF
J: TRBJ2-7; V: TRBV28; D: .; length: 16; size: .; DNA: TGTGCCAGCAGTTTATCTCCCACGGGAGTCTCCTACGAGCAGTACTTC; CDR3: CASSLSPTGVSYEQYF
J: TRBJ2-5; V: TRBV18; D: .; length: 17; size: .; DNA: TGTGCCAGCTCTACCACCGAGGCGGCGGGGACCTGGGAGACCCAGTACTTC; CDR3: CASSTTEAAGTWETQYF
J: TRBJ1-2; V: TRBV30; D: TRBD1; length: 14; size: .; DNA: TGTGCCTGGAGCGGACCCTGGGACAGGGTTGGCTACACCTTC; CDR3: CAWSGPWDRVGYTF
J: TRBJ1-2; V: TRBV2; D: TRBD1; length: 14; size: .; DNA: TGTGCCAGCGGCGGACAGGGCGCTAACTATGGCTACACCTTC; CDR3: CASGGQGANYGYTF
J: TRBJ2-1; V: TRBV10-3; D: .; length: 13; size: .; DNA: TGTGCCATCAGAGGGAAAGAGGGTATTGAGCAGTTCTTC; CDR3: CAIRGKEGIEQFF
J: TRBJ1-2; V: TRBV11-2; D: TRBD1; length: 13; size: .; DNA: TGTGCCAGCAGCCAGACAGGGCTTTACGGCTACACCTTC; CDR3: CASSQTGLYGYTF
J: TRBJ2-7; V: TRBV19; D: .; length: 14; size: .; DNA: TGTGCCAGTAGTACGGCCCGACAGGCTTACGAGCAGTACTTC; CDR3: CASSTARQAYEQYF
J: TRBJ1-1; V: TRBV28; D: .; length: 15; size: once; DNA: TGTGCCAGCAGTGAAGAAGTTCAGGGTAACACTGAAGCTTTCTTT; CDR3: CASSEEVQGNTEAFF
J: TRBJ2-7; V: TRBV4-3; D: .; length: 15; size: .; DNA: TGCGCCAGCAGCCAAGATCTGCGCGGTCCCTACGAGCAGTACTTC; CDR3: CASSQDLRGPYEQYF
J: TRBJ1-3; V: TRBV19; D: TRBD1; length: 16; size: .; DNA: TGTGCCAGTAGTAGCCGGGACAGTTACTCTGGAAACACCATATATTTT; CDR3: CASSSRDSYSGNTIYF
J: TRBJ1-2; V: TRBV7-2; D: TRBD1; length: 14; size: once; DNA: TGTGCCAGCAGCGCAAGCACAGGGGCCCCTGGCTACACCTTC; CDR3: CASSASTGAPGYTF
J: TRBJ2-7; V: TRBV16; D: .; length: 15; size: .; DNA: TGTGCCAGCAGCCAATCGATAGCAGGGGGGTACGAGCAGTACTTC; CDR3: CASSQSIAGGYEQYF
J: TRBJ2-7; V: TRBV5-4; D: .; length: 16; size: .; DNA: TGTGCCAGCAGCCGGATGCGAGATCGGGGTACCTACGAGCAGTACTTC; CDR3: CASSRMRDRGTYEQYF
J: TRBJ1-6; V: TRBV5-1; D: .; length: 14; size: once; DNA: TGCGCCAGCAGCTATGATCGGGGGAATTCACCCCTCCACTTT; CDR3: CASSYDRGNSPLHF
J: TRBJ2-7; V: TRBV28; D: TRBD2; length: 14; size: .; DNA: TGTGCCAGCAGATTGGGACTAGCGATGAGCGAGCAGTACTTC; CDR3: CASRLGLAMSEQYF
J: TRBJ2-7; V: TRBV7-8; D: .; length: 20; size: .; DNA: TGTGCCAGCAGCTCCCGATCCGGGCCTATAAACTATGCTGGAGGCTACGAGCAGTACTTC; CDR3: CASSSRSGPINYAGGYEQYF